This T cell receptor (beta chain) came from a study of control samples from healthy donors and cancer patients. The CDR3 runs to 15 residues. With 2 bases removed from V and 10 bases from J, the gap between germline ends came to 15 bases. CDR1 MNHNY and CDR2 SVGAGI come from the germline V gene (reference sequence). The data were produced by immunoSEQ multiplex PCR, yet TCRdb's version contains in-frame clones alone and is incomplete. This sample yields 150,000 to 200,000 clones, of which 92% are seen a single time; approximately 0.7% belongs to the top ten. The sequence was collected from a woman aged 25 to 39 in good health. Sequencing was performed on blood. The V gene is TRBV6-6, the J gene TRBJ1-6; D might be TRBD1 (6 bases). CDR3 amino acids: CASSYTQGDRSPLHF. The CDR3 DNA sequence: TGTGCCAGCAGTTACACACAGGGAGATAGGTCACCCCTCCACTTT.